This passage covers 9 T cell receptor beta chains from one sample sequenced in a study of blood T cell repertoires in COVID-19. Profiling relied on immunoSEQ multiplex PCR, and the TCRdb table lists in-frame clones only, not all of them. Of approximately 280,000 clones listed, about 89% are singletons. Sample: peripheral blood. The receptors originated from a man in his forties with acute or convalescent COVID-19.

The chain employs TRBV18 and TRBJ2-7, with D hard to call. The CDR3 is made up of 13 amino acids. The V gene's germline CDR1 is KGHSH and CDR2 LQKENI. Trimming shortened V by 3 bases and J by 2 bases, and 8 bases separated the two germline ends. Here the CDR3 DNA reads TGTGCCAGCTCACCCGGGTCCCCCTACGAGCAGTACTTC. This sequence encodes CASSPGSPYEQYF.

CDR3 in amino acids: CASSRLQGGVGAFF. CDR3 DNA sequence: TGTGCCAGCAGCCGGCTACAGGGGGGCGTTGGAGCTTTCTTT. The V gene is TRBV3-1 (or the pseudogene TRBV3-2), the J gene TRBJ1-1, with 8 bases fitting TRBD1. This CDR3 is built from 14 residues. Germline V lookup: CDR1 LGHDT, CDR2 YNNKEL (reference sequence). V lost 4 bases, J lost 10 bases, and 11 bases stayed unmatched.

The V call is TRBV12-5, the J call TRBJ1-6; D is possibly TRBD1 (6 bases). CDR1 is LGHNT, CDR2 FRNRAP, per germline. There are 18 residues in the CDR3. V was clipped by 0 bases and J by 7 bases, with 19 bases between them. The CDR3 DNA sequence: TGTGCTAGTGGTTTGGTACGCCCTTCAGGGGAGGGAAATTCACCCCTCCACTTT. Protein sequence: CASGLVRPSGEGNSPLHF.

CDR3 in amino acids: CASSFGPGTTYEQYF. The CDR3 nucleotides are TGTGCCAGCAGCTTTGGGCCCGGGACTACCTACGAGCAGTACTTC. The chain carries TRBV7-3 and TRBJ2-7; TRBD2 matches at 7 bases. Germline lookup yields CDR1 SGHTA and CDR2 FQGTGA. V lost 3 bases, J lost 2 bases, and 7 bases stayed unmatched. The CDR3 is 15 residues long.

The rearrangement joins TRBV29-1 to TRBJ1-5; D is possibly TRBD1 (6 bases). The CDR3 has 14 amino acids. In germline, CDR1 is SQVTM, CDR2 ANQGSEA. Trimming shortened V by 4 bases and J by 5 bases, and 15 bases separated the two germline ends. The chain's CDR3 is CSVVPGAGDQPQHF. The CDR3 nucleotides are TGCAGCGTTGTGCCAGGGGCTGGGGATCAGCCCCAGCATTTT. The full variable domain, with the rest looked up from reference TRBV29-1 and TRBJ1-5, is SAVISQKPSRDICQRGTSLTIQCQVDSQVTMMFWYRQQPGQSLTLIATANQGSEATYESGFVIDKFPISRPNLTFSTLTVSNMSPEDSSIYLCSVVPGAGDQPQHFGDGTRLSIL.

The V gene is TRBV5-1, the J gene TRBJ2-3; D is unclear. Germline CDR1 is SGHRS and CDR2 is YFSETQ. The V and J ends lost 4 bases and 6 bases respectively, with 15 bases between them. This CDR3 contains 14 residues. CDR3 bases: TGCGCCAGCAGCGTGGACGGTGCATCTGATACGCAGTATTTT. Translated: CASSVDGASDTQYF.

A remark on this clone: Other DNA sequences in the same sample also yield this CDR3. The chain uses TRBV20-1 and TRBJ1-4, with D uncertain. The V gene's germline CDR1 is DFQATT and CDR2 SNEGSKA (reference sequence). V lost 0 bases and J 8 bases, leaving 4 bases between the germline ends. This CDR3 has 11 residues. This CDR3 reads CSARDREKLFF. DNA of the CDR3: TGCAGTGCTAGAGACAGAGAAAAACTGTTTTTT.

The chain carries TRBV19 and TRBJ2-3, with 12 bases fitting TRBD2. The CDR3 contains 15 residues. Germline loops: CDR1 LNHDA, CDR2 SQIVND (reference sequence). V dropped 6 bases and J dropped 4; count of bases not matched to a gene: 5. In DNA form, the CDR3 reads TGTGCCAGTAGCCCAGGACTAGCGGGATCAGATACGCAGTATTTT. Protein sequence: CASSPGLAGSDTQYF.

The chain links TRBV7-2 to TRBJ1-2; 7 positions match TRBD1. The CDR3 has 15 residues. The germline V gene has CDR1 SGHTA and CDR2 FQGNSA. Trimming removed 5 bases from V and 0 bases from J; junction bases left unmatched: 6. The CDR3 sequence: CASSPTGRTNYGYTF. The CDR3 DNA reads TGTGCCAGCAGCCCGACAGGGCGTACTAACTATGGCTACACCTTC.